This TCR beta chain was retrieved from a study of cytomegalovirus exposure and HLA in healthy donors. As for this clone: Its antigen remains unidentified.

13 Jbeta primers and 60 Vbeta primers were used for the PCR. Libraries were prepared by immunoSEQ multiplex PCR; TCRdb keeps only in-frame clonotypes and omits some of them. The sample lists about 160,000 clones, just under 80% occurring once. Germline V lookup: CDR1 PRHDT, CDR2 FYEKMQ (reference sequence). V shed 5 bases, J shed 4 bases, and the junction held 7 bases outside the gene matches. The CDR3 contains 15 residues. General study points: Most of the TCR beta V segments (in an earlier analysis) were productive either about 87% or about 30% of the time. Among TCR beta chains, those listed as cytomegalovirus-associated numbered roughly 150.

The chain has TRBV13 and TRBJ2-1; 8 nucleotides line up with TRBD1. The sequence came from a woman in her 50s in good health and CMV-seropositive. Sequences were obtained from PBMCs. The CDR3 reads CASSTGQGPYNEQFF. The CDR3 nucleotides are TGTGCCAGCAGCACCGGACAGGGTCCTTACAATGAGCAGTTCTTC.